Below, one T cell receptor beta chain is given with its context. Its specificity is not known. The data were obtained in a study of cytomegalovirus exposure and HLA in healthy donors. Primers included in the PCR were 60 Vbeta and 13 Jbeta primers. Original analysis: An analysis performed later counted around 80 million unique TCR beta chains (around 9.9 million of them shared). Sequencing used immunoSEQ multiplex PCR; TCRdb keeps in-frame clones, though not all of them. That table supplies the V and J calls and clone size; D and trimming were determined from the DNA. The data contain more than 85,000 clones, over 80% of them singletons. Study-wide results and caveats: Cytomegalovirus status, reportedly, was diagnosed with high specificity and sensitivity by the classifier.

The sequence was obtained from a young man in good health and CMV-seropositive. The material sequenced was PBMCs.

CDR3 sequence: CASSLERVLGTQYF. The DNA of the CDR3 is TGTGCCAGCAGCCTCGAGCGGGTACTGGGTACGCAGTATTTT. This chain connects TRBV7-3 to TRBJ2-3, with D possibly matching TRBD2 (6 bases). The CDR3 contains 14 residues. The V gene lost 5 bases and the J gene lost 8 bases, with 17 bases spanning the gap. Germline V gene data show CDR1 as SGHTA and CDR2 as FQGTGA.